These 30 T cell receptor beta chains share one sample of origin, sequenced in a study of shared clonotypes between healthy human individuals. The table came from immunoSEQ multiplex PCR; TCRdb's copy has only in-frame clones and leaves some out. The sample shows approximately 980,000 clones, around three quarters of them seen only once. The sequencing sample was made of memory CD4+ T cells sorted from blood. Subset given: CD45RA-negative fraction. These receptors came from a man aged 18 to 29 in good health.

The V call is TRBV6-4, the J call TRBJ2-3, with D maybe TRBD1 (5 bases). This CDR3 has 17 amino acids. Deletions cut 6 bases from V and 1 base from J, with 20 bases between. Germline CDR1 is MRHNA and CDR2 is SNTAGT. The CDR3 nucleotides read TGTGCCAGCAGCGCCCCCAGGATTGGACAATGCACAGATACGCAGTATTTT. Residues: CASSAPRIGQCTDTQYF.

The J gene is TRBJ1-4, the V gene TRBV7-2; 9 positions agree with TRBD1. V lost 5 bases and J lost 5; bases outside the gene matches: 3. The CDR3 runs 14 residues. In germline, CDR1 is SGHTA, CDR2 FQGNSA. CDR3 DNA: TGTGCCAGCAGCATCGGGACAGGGAATGAAAAACTGTTTTTT. Translating it yields CASSIGTGNEKLFF.

This chain joins TRBV7-2 and TRBJ1-2; 8 bases are shared with TRBD1. The CDR3 is 16 residues long. Germline V gene lookup returns CDR1 SGHTA and CDR2 FQGNSA. The V segment lost 5 bases and the J segment 3 bases; nucleotides outside the gene matches: 11. The CDR3 reads CASSPDRGYFDYGYTF. The CDR3 DNA reads as TGTGCCAGCAGCCCCGACAGGGGTTACTTCGACTATGGCTACACCTTC.

This chain uses TRBV7-2 with TRBJ1-2; D perhaps matches TRBD1 (5 bases). CDR1 is SGHTA and CDR2 is FQGNSA in the germline V gene. V was shortened by 5 bases and J by 0 bases, with 13 bases between the two germline ends. The CDR3 has 15 residues. CDR3 nucleotide sequence: TGTGCCAGCAGCCCGGGGCGGGCCGCTAACTATGGCTACACCTTC. Translation gives CASSPGRAANYGYTF.

The rearrangement joins TRBV29-1 to TRBJ1-2; D gene uncertain. Germline V gene data show CDR1 as SQVTM and CDR2 as ANQGSEA. CDR3 size: 13 residues. V lost 1 base and J lost 8, with 14 bases in between. CDR3: CSVEVVVGGGYTF. CDR3 DNA: TGCAGCGTTGAAGTCGTGGTGGGCGGGGGCTACACCTTC.

This rearrangement joins TRBV28 to TRBJ2-2; D is unclear. From germline, CDR1 is MDHEN and CDR2 SYDVKM. The CDR3 is 11 amino acids. V was trimmed by 4 bases and J by 4 bases, leaving 1 base between them. CDR3 DNA: TGTGCCAGCAGTTCCACCGGGGAGCTGTTTTTT. It yields the protein CASSSTGELFF.

The chain has TRBV7-9 and TRBJ2-7; tentative D call: TRBD2 (7 bases). The V end was cut by 3 bases, the J end by 0 bases, with 21 bases between. The CDR3 has 18 amino acids. CDR1 and CDR2 from the germline V gene are SEHNR and FQNEAQ (reference sequence). CDR3 sequence reads: CASSLTPGGASSSYEQYF. Here the CDR3 DNA reads TGTGCCAGCAGCTTGACCCCGGGGGGCGCGTCCTCCTCCTACGAGCAGTACTTC.

The chain recombines TRBV6-1 with TRBJ1-6; TRBD1 might be the D (6 bases). Trimming took 3 bases from V and 10 from J, leaving 10 bases between them. This CDR3 comprises 13 residues. Germline V lookup: CDR1 MNHNS, CDR2 SASEGT. The CDR3 DNA reads TGTGCCAGCAGTGACAGGGACAAGTCACCCCTCCACTTT. As protein: CASSDRDKSPLHF.

Turning to this clone: The sample carries other DNA sequences with the same CDR3. This chain joins TRBV29-1 and TRBJ2-3; no reliable D call. The CDR3 loop spans 10 amino acids. In germline, CDR1 is SQVTM, CDR2 ANQGSEA. V was cut by 4 bases and J by 3 bases, with 2 bases left in between. The chain's CDR3 is CSVGTDTQYF. The CDR3 DNA reads as TGCAGCGTTGGAACAGATACGCAGTATTTT.

V gene TRBV4-2 combines with J gene TRBJ2-6, with unresolved D. Germline V lookup: CDR1 LGHNA, CDR2 YNFKEQ. This CDR3 spans 18 amino acids. V was trimmed by 0 bases and J by 0 bases, leaving 12 bases between them. CDR3 nucleotide sequence: TGTGCCAGCAGCCAAGAAGGGATTTTCAGCTCTGGGGCCAACGTCCTGACTTTC. Translated, it gives CASSQEGIFSSGANVLTF.

The chain carries TRBV18 and TRBJ1-5; possibly TRBD1 for D (6 bases). CDR1 is KGHSH and CDR2 is LQKENI in the germline V gene. V shed 5 bases and J shed 2 bases, with 13 bases lying between them. The CDR3 has 15 residues. The CDR3 loop reads CASSSTGIGNQPQHF. Here the CDR3 DNA reads TGTGCCAGCTCATCCACAGGGATCGGCAATCAGCCCCAGCATTTT.

The rearrangement uses TRBV7-6 and TRBJ2-7, with TRBD1 matching over 12 bases. V dropped 2 bases and J dropped 5; count of bases not matched to a gene: 1. Germline CDR1 and CDR2: SGHVS and FNYEAQ. The CDR3 runs 14 residues. The CDR3 DNA is TGTGCCAGCAGCTTACGGGACAGGGGGCACGAGCAGTACTTC. Its translation is CASSLRDRGHEQYF.

The chain combines TRBV20-1 with TRBJ2-7; D not certain. The CDR3 is made up of 11 amino acids. Germline lookup yields CDR1 DFQATT and CDR2 SNEGSKA (reference sequence). V lost 6 bases and J 6 bases, leaving 12 bases between the germline ends. The CDR3 reads CSATQEPEQYF. DNA for the CDR3: TGCAGTGCCACCCAGGAGCCCGAGCAGTACTTC.

The gene calls are TRBV5-1 and TRBJ2-1, with TRBD2 matching over 9 bases. Losses at the gene ends were 4 bases for V and 4 bases for J; bases not matched to a gene: 9. Germline V lookup: CDR1 SGHRS, CDR2 YFSETQ. The length of the CDR3 is 16 residues. CDR3 sequence reads: CASSPHSGGEYNEQFF. CDR3 nucleotide sequence: TGCGCCAGCAGCCCCCATAGCGGGGGAGAATACAATGAGCAGTTCTTC.

This clone came up many times. This rearrangement joins TRBV4-1 to TRBJ1-3, with D unresolved. The CDR3 has 16 amino acids. Germline CDR1 reads MGHRA; CDR2 reads YSYEKL. The V and J ends lost 1 base and 0 bases respectively, with 10 bases between them. CDR3 nucleotide sequence: TGCGCCAGCAGCCAAGTAGCACAGATCTCTGGAAACACCATATATTTT. Translated: CASSQVAQISGNTIYF.

The rearrangement joins TRBV5-4 to TRBJ2-7; D might be TRBD1 (7 bases). V was shortened by 4 bases and J by 6 bases, with 17 bases between the two germline ends. Germline V gene sequence: CDR1 SGHNT, CDR2 YYREEE (reference sequence). The CDR3 totals 14 residues. The CDR3 coding sequence is TGTGCCAGCAGCCAGAGGGGGGCAGGGGGCGAGCAGTACTTC. It specifies CASSQRGAGGEQYF.

The chain recombines TRBV2 with TRBJ1-1; D ambiguous. Trimming took 7 bases from V and 0 from J, leaving 12 bases between them. CDR3 length: 14 residues. In germline, CDR1 is SNHLY, CDR2 FYNNEI. The CDR3 DNA follows: TGTGCCAGCATGGGTAGTGCAATGAACACTGAAGCTTTCTTT. This codes for CASMGSAMNTEAFF.

This rearrangement joins TRBV29-1 to TRBJ1-2; the D is unclear. The CDR3 consists of 8 residues. V lost 7 bases and J 8 bases, leaving 5 bases between the germline ends. Looked up from germline, CDR1 is SQVTM and CDR2 is ANQGSEA. CDR3 sequence reads: CSEEGYTF. The CDR3 DNA reads TGCAGCGAGGAGGGCTACACCTTC.

This clone was seen repeatedly, ten times or more. The V and J genes are TRBV5-6 and TRBJ2-1, with D possibly being TRBD1 (6 bases). The CDR3 covers 14 residues. Germline values: CDR1 SGHDT, CDR2 YYEEEE. V was clipped by 0 bases and J by 5 bases, with 9 bases between them. As DNA, the CDR3 is TGTGCCAGCAGCTTGGTTGGGGGCAACAATGAGCAGTTCTTC. Translation gives CASSLVGGNNEQFF.

About this clone: Other DNA sequences from this sample encode an identical CDR3 as well. V gene TRBV7-2 combines with J gene TRBJ2-5, with 7 bases that match TRBD2. This CDR3 has 13 residues. Germline CDR1 SGHTA, CDR2 FQGNSA. With V trimmed by 1 base and J by 5 bases, 1 base remained unmatched. The CDR3 region is CASSLGGSETQYF. CDR3 sequence (DNA): TGTGCCAGCAGCTTAGGCGGGAGTGAGACCCAGTACTTC.

On this clone itself: This likely comes from a read error, as the CDR3 has no conserved phenylalanine or tryptophan at its end. The limits of the CDR3 on the DNA are not certain, so only TCRdb's listed CDR3 is given. The chain joins TRBV21-1 to TRBJ1-6. TRBV21-1 is given as a pseudogene. The CDR3 spans 9 amino acids, including both terminal residues. CDR3 sequence: CASSNSQEG.

The chain has TRBV10-3 and TRBJ2-5, with 7 bases lining up with TRBD1. This CDR3 comprises 14 residues. V lost 5 bases and J lost 4; bases outside the gene matches: 7. Germline V lookup: CDR1 ENHRY, CDR2 SYGVKD. CDR3 in DNA: TGTGCCATCAGTAATTCAGGGGGTGGAGAGACCCAGTACTTC. This translates into CAISNSGGGETQYF.

This chain uses TRBV10-3 with TRBJ1-4; 10 bases align to TRBD1. The CDR3 extends over 17 amino acids. Looked up from germline, CDR1 is ENHRY and CDR2 is SYGVKD. After removal of 0 bases from V and 3 bases from J, the junction contained 4 bases not matched to a gene. CDR3 nucleotide sequence: TGTGCCATCAGTGAGTCCGGGACAGGGGTCCCTAATGAAAAACTGTTTTTT. As protein: CAISESGTGVPNEKLFF.

The V and J genes are TRBV2 and TRBJ1-2; D is possibly TRBD1 (6 bases). V was shortened by 8 bases and J by 5 bases, with 15 bases between the two germline ends. CDR1 and CDR2 from the germline V gene are SNHLY and FYNNEI. The CDR3 length is 13 residues. CDR3 DNA sequence: TGTGCCAGCGGTTTACAAGGGGGTTATGGCTACACCTTC. As protein: CASGLQGGYGYTF.

The DNA of the CDR3 is TGTGCCAGCAGTTTCTTGTCCAGGGACACTGAAGCTTTCTTT. Its translation is CASSFLSRDTEAFF. The chain is built from TRBV27 and TRBJ1-1; possibly TRBD1 for D (5 bases). The germline V gene encodes CDR1 MNHEY and CDR2 SMNVEV (reference sequence). The V end lost 3 bases, the J end lost 3 bases, and 11 bases lay between the germline ends. The CDR3 totals 14 residues.

The genes are TRBV6-6 and TRBJ2-7; D not certain. Trimming took 5 bases from V and 7 from J, leaving 12 bases between them. Germline V gene sequence: CDR1 MNHNY, CDR2 SVGAGI (reference sequence). The CDR3 loop spans 12 amino acids. CDR3 sequence: CASSLGDAEQYF. The CDR3 DNA reads TGTGCCAGCAGTCTGGGCGACGCGGAGCAGTACTTC.

The chain uses TRBV28 and TRBJ2-2; TRBD1 matches at 9 bases. The CDR3 spans 15 residues. Trimming at V came to 3 bases and at J to 3 bases, leaving 2 bases not matched to a gene. The germline gives CDR1 MDHEN, CDR2 SYDVKM. The CDR3 sequence: CASSLGDRDTGELFF. The CDR3 region has the DNA TGTGCCAGCAGTTTGGGGGACAGGGACACCGGGGAGCTGTTTTTT.

Regarding this clone: Other DNA sequences within the sample encode an identical CDR3. V usage is TRBV28 and J usage is TRBJ1-5; D is unresolved. CDR1 and CDR2 (germline): MDHEN, SYDVKM. This CDR3 region has 12 residues. The V gene lost 3 bases and the J gene lost 2 bases, with 2 bases spanning the gap. The CDR3 DNA is TGTGCCAGCAGTTTGGGCAATCAGCCCCAGCATTTT. Amino acid sequence: CASSLGNQPQHF.

V is TRBV2 and J is TRBJ1-2; D remains ambiguous. The V end was cut by 5 bases, the J end by 3 bases, with 10 bases between. Per the germline V gene, CDR1 is SNHLY and CDR2 is FYNNEI. This CDR3 comprises 13 residues. The CDR3 nucleotides are TGTGCCAGCAGTCGCGAGACCTACTATGGCTACACCTTC. Translating it yields CASSRETYYGYTF.

A remark on this clone: At the DNA level, this CDR3 is encoded by other sequences in the same sample as well. This chain links TRBV7-9 with TRBJ2-7; no clear D gene. Germline CDR1 SEHNR, CDR2 FQNEAQ (reference sequence). The CDR3 runs 13 residues. Trimming took off 1 base at V and 2 bases at J, with 6 bases between the two ends. As DNA, the CDR3 is TGTGCCAGCAGCTTAGGTACAGCCTACGAGCAGTACTTC. Encoded protein: CASSLGTAYEQYF. The whole variable domain, filled in from reference TRBV7-9 and TRBJ2-7, reads DTGVSQNPRHKITKRGQNVTFRCDPISEHNRLYWYRQTLGQGPEFLTYFQNEAQLEKSRLLSDRFSAERPKGSFSTLEIQRTEQGDSAMYLCASSLGTAYEQYFGPGTRLTVT.